This T cell receptor (beta chain) was observed in a study of CD8 T cells in ankylosing spondylitis. Study-level points and caveats: With a CD8+ phenotype, disease-linked clones were relatively rare in peripheral blood. According to the report, clones linked to the disease were significantly enriched in matched synovial fluid samples taken from ankylosing spondylitis patients. Several of the motif variants were reported before in synovial fluid and blood from reactive arthritis. Ankylosing spondylitis blood appeared to be characterized by a TCR beta motif of about 8 highly homologous variants.

CDR3 length: 15 amino acids. Between the trimmed V and J ends, which lost 0 bases and 2 bases, there was a span of 11 bases. Germline loops: CDR1 SGHRS, CDR2 YFSETQ. At least ten counts were recorded for this clonotype. The target antigen is unknown. Quantitative 5'-RACE with molecular barcodes generated TCR beta libraries. TCRdb fed the 5' RACE reads into MiXCR, producing one record per CDR3 protein. The sample shows about 460,000 distinct CDR3 sequences, 5.3% of them seen only once. The clonotype originates from a male donor with ankylosing spondylitis. The sequencing sample was made of blood, either unsorted or a sorted T cell fraction (not recorded which). The rearrangement joins TRBV5-1 to TRBJ1-1; D is undetermined. The CDR3: CASSLAGLRNTEAFF. The CDR3, as DNA: TGCGCCAGCAGCTTGGCTGGGCTACGAAACACTGAAGCTTTCTTT.